Following are 3 T cell receptor beta chains from one sample sequenced in a study of blood T cell repertoires in COVID-19. Sequenced by immunoSEQ multiplex PCR; TCRdb stores in-frame clones only, minus some. This sample has about 270,000 clones, with 85% found just once. The sample comprised peripheral blood. All receptors come from a woman aged 50 to 60 with active or convalescent COVID-19.

This clone was detected once. V gene TRBV5-6 combines with J gene TRBJ2-3, with 9 bases lining up with TRBD2. This CDR3 is 14 amino acids long. From germline, CDR1 is SGHDT and CDR2 YYEEEE. V shed 0 bases and J 4 bases; nucleotides not matched to a gene: 0. As DNA, the CDR3 is TGTGCCAGCAGCTTGGGACTAGCGGCAGATACGCAGTATTTT. Its translation is CASSLGLAADTQYF.

The chain couples TRBV10-3 to TRBJ2-1; TRBD1 matches 9 bases. With V trimmed by 9 bases and J by 4 bases, 7 bases remained unmatched. Germline CDR1 and CDR2: ENHRY and SYGVKD. The CDR3 runs 14 residues. DNA for the CDR3: TGTGCCATAAAAGGGACAGGGCCTTACAATGAGCAGTTCTTC. Translating it yields CAIKGTGPYNEQFF.

CDR3 sequence (DNA): TGTGCCAGCGGGCAACCCGGAGGGGGGGCGATCGATGAGCAGTTCTTC. Its protein is CASGQPGGGAIDEQFF. The J gene is TRBJ2-1, the V gene TRBV6-6; tentatively, D is TRBD2 (7 bases). The CDR3 sequence is 16 residues long. The V end was cut by 8 bases, the J end by 8 bases, with 25 bases between. Germline CDR1 is MNHNY and CDR2 is SVGAGI (reference sequence).